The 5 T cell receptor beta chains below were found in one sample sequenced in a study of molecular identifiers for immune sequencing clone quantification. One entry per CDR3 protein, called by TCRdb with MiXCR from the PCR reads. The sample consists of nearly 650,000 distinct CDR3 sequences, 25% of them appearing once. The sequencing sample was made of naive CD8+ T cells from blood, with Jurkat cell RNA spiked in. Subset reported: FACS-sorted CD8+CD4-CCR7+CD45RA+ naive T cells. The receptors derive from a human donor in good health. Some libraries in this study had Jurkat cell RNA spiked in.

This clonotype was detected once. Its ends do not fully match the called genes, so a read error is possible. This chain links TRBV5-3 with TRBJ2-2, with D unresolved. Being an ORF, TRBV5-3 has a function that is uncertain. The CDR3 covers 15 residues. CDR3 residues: CASSLPPYHSGELFF. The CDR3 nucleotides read TGCGCCAGCAGCTTACCCCCCTATCACTCCGGGGAGCTGTTTTTT.

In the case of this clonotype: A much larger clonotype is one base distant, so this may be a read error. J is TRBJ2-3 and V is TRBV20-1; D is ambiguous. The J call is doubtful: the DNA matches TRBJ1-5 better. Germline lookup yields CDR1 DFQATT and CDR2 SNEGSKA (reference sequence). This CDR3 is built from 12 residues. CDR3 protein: CSAPYSTDTQHF. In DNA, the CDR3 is TGCAGTGCCCCCTACAGCACAGATACGCAGCATTTT.

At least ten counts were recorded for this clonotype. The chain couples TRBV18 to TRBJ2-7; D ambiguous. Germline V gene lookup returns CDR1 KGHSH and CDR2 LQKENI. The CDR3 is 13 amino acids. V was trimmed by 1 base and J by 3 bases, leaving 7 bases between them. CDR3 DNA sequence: TGTGCCAGCTCACCACGGGCGAACTACGAGCAGTACTTC. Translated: CASSPRANYEQYF.

The CDR3 sequence is CASSLPWRGLQFF. The CDR3 DNA follows: TGTGCCAGCAGCCTACCCTGGCGGGGGCTACAGTTCTTC. The V gene is TRBV5-6, the J gene TRBJ2-1, with D possibly TRBD2 on 7 matching bases. The germline V gene has CDR1 SGHDT and CDR2 YYEEEE. The V and J ends lost 4 bases and 13 bases respectively, with 18 bases between them. The CDR3 totals 13 residues.

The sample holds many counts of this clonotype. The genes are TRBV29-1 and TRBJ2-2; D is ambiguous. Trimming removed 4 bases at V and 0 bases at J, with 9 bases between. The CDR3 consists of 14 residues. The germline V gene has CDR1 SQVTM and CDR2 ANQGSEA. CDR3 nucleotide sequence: TGCAGCGTTGTGCCAGCGACGAACACCGGGGAGCTGTTTTTT. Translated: CSVVPATNTGELFF.